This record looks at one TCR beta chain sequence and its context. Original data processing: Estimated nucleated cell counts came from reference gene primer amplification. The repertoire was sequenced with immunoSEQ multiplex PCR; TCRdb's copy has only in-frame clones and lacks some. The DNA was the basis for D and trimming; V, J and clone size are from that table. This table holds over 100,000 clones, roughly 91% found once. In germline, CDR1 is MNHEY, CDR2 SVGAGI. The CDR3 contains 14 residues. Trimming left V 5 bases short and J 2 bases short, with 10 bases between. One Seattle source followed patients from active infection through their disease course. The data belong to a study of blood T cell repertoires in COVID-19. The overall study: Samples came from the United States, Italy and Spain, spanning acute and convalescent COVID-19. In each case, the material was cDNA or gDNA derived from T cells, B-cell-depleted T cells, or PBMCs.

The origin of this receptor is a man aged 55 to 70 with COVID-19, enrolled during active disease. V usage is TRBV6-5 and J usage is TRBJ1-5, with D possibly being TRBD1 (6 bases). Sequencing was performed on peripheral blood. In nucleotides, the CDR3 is TGTGCCAGCAGTCGAGCAGGGGGCAATCAGCCCCAGCATTTT. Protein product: CASSRAGGNQPQHF.